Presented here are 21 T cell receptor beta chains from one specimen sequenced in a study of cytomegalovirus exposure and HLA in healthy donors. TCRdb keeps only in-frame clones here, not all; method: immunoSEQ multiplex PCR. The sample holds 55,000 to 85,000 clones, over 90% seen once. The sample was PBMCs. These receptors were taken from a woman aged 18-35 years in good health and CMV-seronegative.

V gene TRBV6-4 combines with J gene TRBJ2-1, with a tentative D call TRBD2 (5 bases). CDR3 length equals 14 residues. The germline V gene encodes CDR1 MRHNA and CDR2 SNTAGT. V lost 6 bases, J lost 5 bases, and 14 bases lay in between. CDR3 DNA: TGTGCCAGCAGACAGCGGTATCCCGACAATGAGCAGTTCTTC. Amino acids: CASRQRYPDNEQFF.

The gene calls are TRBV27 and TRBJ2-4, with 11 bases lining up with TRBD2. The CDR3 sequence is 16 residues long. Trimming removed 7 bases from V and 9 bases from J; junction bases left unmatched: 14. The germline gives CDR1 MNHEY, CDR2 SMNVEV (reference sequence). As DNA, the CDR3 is TGTGCCAGCACCGCCTCGTTGACTAGCGGGAATCCCATTCAGTACTTC. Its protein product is CASTASLTSGNPIQYF.

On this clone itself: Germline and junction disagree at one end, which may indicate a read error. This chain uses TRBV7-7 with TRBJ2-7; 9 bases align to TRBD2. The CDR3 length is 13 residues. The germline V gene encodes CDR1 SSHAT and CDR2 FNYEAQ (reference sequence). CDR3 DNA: TGTGCTAGCAGCTTAGTAGCGGGAGATGTGCAGTACTTC. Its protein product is CASSLVAGDVQYF.

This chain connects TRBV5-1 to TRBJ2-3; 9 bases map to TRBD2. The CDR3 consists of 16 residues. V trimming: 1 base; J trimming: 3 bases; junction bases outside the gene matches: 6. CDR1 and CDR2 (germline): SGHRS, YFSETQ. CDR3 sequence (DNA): TGCGCCAGCAGCTTGATTCTAGCGGGGCGGACAGATACGCAGTATTTT. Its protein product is CASSLILAGRTDTQYF.

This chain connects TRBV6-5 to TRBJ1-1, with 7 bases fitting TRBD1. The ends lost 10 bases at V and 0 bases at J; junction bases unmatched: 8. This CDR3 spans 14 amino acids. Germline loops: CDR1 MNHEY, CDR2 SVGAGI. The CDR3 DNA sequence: TGTGCCACCTTTTACAGGGGCCTGAACACTGAAGCTTTCTTT. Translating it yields CATFYRGLNTEAFF.

The CDR3 DNA follows: TGTGCCAGCAGCGCCCCTTCTAGCGGGGAAGAGACCCAGTACTTC. Residues: CASSAPSSGEETQYF. This sequence joins TRBV9 and TRBJ2-5; 9 bases are a match to TRBD2. CDR1 is SGDLS, CDR2 YYNGEE, per germline. The CDR3 is 15 amino acids. V dropped 3 bases and J dropped 3; count of bases not matched to a gene: 6.

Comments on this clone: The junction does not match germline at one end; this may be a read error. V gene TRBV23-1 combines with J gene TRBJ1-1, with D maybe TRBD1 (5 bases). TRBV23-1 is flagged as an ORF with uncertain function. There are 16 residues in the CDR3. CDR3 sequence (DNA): TGCGCCAGCAGTCAATTCAGGGCGGTGGGGAACTCTGAAGCTTTCTTT. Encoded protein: CASSQFRAVGNSEAFF.

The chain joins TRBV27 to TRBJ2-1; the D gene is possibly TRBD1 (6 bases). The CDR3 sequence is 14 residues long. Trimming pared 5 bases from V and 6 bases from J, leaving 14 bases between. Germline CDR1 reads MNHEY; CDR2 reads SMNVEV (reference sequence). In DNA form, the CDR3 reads TGTGCCAGCAGTCCAGGGACACCCCCCAATGAGCAGTTCTTC. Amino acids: CASSPGTPPNEQFF.

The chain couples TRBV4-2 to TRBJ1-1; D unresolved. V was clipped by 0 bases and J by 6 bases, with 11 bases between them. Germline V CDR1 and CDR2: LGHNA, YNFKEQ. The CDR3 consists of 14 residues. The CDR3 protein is CASSQDASGAEAFF. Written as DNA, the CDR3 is TGTGCCAGCAGCCAAGATGCCTCGGGAGCTGAAGCTTTCTTT.

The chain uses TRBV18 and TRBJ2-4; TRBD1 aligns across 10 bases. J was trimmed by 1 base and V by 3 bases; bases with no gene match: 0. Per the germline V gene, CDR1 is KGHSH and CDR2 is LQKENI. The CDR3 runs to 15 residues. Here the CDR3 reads CASSPGQGAKNIQYF. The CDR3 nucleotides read TGTGCCAGCTCACCGGGACAGGGGGCCAAAAACATTCAGTACTTC.

This CDR3 is CASSSTGEISYEQYF. CDR3 coding DNA: TGTGCCAGCAGCTCGACAGGGGAAATATCCTACGAGCAGTACTTC. This chain joins TRBV28 and TRBJ2-7; 8 bases line up with TRBD1. V lost 6 bases and J lost 1; bases outside the gene matches: 8. This CDR3 has 15 amino acids. Germline CDR1 is MDHEN and CDR2 is SYDVKM.

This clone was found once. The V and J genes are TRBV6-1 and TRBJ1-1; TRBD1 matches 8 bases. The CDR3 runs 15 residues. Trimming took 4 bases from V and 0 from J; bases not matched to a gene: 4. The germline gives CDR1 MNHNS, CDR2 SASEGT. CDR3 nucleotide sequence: TGTGCCAGCAGTGTTAGACAGGGGTTGAACACTGAAGCTTTCTTT. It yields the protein CASSVRQGLNTEAFF.

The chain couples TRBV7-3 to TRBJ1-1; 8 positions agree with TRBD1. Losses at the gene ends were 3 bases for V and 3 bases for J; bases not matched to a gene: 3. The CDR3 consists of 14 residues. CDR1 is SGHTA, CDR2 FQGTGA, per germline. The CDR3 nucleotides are TGTGCCAGCAGCTTCGGACAGGGAGACACTGAAGCTTTCTTT. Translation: CASSFGQGDTEAFF.

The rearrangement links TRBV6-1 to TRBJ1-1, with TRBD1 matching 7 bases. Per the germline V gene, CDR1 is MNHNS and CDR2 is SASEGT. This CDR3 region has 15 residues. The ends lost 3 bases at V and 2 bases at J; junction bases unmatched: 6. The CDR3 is CASSEPRQGNTEAFF. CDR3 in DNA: TGTGCCAGCAGTGAGCCCCGACAGGGTAACACTGAAGCTTTCTTT.

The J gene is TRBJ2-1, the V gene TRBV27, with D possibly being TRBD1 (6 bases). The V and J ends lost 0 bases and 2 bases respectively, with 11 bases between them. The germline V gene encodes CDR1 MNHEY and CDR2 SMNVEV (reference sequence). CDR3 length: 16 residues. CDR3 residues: CASSLSSGTTYNEQFF. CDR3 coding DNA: TGTGCCAGCAGTTTATCCTCCGGGACAACCTACAATGAGCAGTTCTTC.

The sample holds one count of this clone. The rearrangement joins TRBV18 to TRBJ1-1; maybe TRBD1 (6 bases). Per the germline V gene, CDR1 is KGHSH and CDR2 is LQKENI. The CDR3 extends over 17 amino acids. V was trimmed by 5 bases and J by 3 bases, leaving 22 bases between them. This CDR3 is CASSYRLRGGEDTEAFF. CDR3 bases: TGTGCCAGCTCATACCGCCTTCGGGGGGGCGAAGACACTGAAGCTTTCTTT.

In DNA form, the CDR3 reads TGTGCCAGCAGCTTCACAGGAGACAATGAGCAGTTCTTC. Encoded protein: CASSFTGDNEQFF. This chain links TRBV7-3 with TRBJ2-1, with D maybe TRBD1 (5 bases). The V gene's germline CDR1 is SGHTA and CDR2 FQGTGA. V lost 3 bases, J lost 5 bases, and 8 bases lay in between. The CDR3 has 13 amino acids.

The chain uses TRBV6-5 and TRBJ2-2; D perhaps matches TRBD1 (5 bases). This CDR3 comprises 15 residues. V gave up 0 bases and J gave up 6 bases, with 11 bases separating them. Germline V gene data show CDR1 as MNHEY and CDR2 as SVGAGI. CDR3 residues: CASSYSGHTAGELFF. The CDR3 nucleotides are TGTGCCAGCAGTTACTCCGGACATACGGCCGGGGAGCTGTTTTTT.

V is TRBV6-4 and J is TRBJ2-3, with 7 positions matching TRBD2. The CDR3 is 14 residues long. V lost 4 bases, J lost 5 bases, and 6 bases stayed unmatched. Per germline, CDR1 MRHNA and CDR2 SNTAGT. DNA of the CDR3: TGTGCCAGCAGTGTTCAGTCGGGGGGAGATACGCAGTATTTT. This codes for CASSVQSGGDTQYF.

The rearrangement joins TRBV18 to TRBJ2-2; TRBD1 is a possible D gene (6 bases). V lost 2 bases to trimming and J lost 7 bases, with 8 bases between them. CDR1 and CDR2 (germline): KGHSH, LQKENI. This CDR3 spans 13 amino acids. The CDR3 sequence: CASSPGGLGELFF. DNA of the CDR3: TGTGCCAGCTCACCAGGGGGCCTCGGGGAGCTGTTTTTT.

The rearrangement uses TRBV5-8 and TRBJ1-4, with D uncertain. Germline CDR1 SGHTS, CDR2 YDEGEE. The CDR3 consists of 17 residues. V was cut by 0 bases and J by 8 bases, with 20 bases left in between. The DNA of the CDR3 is TGTGCCAGCAGCTTGGTTGGAGGCGCAGGCGCGAGAGAAAAACTGTTTTTT. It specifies CASSLVGGAGAREKLFF. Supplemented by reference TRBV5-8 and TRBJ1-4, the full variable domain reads EAGVTQSPTHLIKTRGQQATLRCSPISGHTSVYWYQQALGLGLQFLLWYDEGEERNRGNFPPRFSGRQFPNYSSELNVNALELEDSALYLCASSLVGGAGAREKLFFGSGTQLSVL.